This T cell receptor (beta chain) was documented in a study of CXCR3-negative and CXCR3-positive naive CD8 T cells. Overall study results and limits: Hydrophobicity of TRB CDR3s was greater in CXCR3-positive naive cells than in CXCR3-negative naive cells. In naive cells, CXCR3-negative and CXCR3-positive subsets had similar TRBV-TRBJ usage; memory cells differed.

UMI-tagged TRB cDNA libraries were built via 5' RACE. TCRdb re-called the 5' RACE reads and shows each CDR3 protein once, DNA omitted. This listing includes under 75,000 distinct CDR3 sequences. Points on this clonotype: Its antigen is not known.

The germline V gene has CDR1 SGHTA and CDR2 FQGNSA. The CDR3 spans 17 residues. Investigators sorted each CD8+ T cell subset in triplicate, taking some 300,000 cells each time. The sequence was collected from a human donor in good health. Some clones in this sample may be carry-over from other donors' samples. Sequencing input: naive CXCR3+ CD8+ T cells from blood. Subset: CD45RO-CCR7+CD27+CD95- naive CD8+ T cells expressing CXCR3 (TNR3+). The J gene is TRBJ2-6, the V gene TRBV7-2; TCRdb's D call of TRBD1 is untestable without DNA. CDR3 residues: CASSLNPREGAFSVLTF.